These 23 T cell receptor beta chains share one sample of origin, sequenced in a study of cytomegalovirus exposure and HLA in healthy donors. The PCR used 60 Vbeta and 13 Jbeta primers. Repertoires were generated with immunoSEQ multiplex PCR, while TCRdb's copy carries only in-frame clones and drops some. The table lists about 150,000 clones, about four fifths of them singletons. The specimen was PBMCs. The receptors shown here come from a woman in her thirties or forties in good health and CMV-seropositive.

This chain uses TRBV7-8 with TRBJ2-6; no reliable D call. Germline CDR1 and CDR2: SGHVS and FQNEAQ. This CDR3 contains 15 residues. V gave up 2 bases and J gave up 1 base, with 6 bases separating them. CDR3 region: CASSLKLSGANVLTF. CDR3 nucleotides: TGTGCCAGCAGCTTAAAACTTTCTGGGGCCAACGTCCTGACTTTC.

This chain links TRBV5-4 with TRBJ1-1; 8 bases fit TRBD1. The V and J ends lost 4 bases and 4 bases, in that order; junction bases with no gene match: 9. Germline CDR1 and CDR2: SGHNT and YYREEE (reference sequence). The CDR3 length is 15 residues. CDR3 sequence reads: CASSQEGTGGTEAFF. CDR3 DNA: TGTGCCAGCAGCCAAGAAGGAACAGGGGGCACTGAAGCTTTCTTT.

The chain employs TRBV10-3 and TRBJ2-1, with 13 nucleotides matching TRBD2. The ends lost 4 bases at V and 7 bases at J; junction bases unmatched: 10. There are 17 residues in the CDR3. From germline, CDR1 is ENHRY and CDR2 SYGVKD. CDR3 sequence (DNA): TGTGCCATCAGTGCACGGACTAGCGGGAGTGGGGGGAATGAGCAGTTCTTC. Translation gives CAISARTSGSGGNEQFF.

This clone was seen more than once but under ten times. The CDR3 DNA sequence: TGTGCCAGTAGCCCAAGGATGGGACAGTCGAACACTGAAGCTTTCTTT. Residues: CASSPRMGQSNTEAFF. V is TRBV19 and J is TRBJ1-1; 7 bases match TRBD1. V was pared by 6 bases and J by 1 base, with 11 bases of the junction left unmatched. The germline V gene encodes CDR1 LNHDA and CDR2 SQIVND (reference sequence). The CDR3 runs 16 residues.

This CDR3 is CASSDSNSLNEQFF. The CDR3, as DNA: TGTGCCAGCAGTGACTCGAATAGCCTCAATGAGCAGTTCTTC. This rearrangement joins TRBV6-4 to TRBJ2-1; D is ambiguous. This CDR3 comprises 14 residues. Germline-derived CDR1 and CDR2 are MRHNA and SNTAGT. Trimming left V 0 bases short and J 6 bases short, with 9 bases between.

This rearrangement joins TRBV4-2 to TRBJ1-2; D not resolved. This CDR3 has 15 residues. The germline V and J ends were trimmed by 0 bases and 4 bases, with 12 bases remaining between them. The germline CDR1 and CDR2 sequences are LGHNA and YNFKEQ. CDR3: CASSQEWGGSYGYTF. The CDR3 DNA sequence: TGTGCCAGCAGCCAAGAATGGGGAGGCTCCTATGGCTACACCTTC.

J is TRBJ1-2 and V is TRBV5-6, with D possibly being TRBD1 (5 bases). V gave up 2 bases and J gave up 6 bases, with 11 bases separating them. CDR1 and CDR2 (germline): SGHDT, YYEEEE. This CDR3 spans 13 amino acids. Here the CDR3 reads CASSFGRRDGYTF. CDR3 DNA: TGTGCCAGCAGCTTTGGCCGCAGGGATGGCTACACCTTC. Full variable domain (rest looked up from reference TRBV5-6 and TRBJ1-2): DAGVTQSPTHLIKTRGQQVTLRCSPKSGHDTVSWYQQALGQGPQFIFQYYEEEERQRGNFPDRFSGHQFPNYSSELNVNALLLGDSALYLCASSFGRRDGYTFGSGTRLTVV.

The CDR3 here is CASSWKQGTDTQYF. CDR3 in DNA: TGTGCCAGCAGCTGGAAACAGGGGACAGATACGCAGTATTTT. This chain connects TRBV27 to TRBJ2-3; TRBD1 matches at 7 bases. The germline CDR1 and CDR2 sequences are MNHEY and SMNVEV (reference sequence). CDR3 length: 14 amino acids. V shed 6 bases and J 3 bases; nucleotides not matched to a gene: 6.

About this clone itself: Distinct nucleotide sequences in the sample also encode this CDR3. The rearrangement joins TRBV9 to TRBJ2-1; possibly TRBD1 for D (7 bases). V shed 0 bases and J shed 4 bases, with 14 bases lying between them. Germline CDR1 SGDLS, CDR2 YYNGEE. This CDR3 has 16 amino acids. This chain's CDR3 is CASSVASGGLYNEQFF. CDR3 DNA: TGTGCCAGCAGCGTAGCTTCAGGGGGACTTTACAATGAGCAGTTCTTC.

The chain uses TRBV10-3 and TRBJ1-5; TRBD1 agrees at 11 bases. The V segment lost 3 bases and the J segment 7 bases; nucleotides outside the gene matches: 11. Germline assignment: CDR1 ENHRY and CDR2 SYGVKD. The CDR3 spans 17 residues. CDR3 coding DNA: TGTGCCATCAGTGATTCCGGGACAGGGGGGACACGGCAGCCCCAGCATTTT. Translation: CAISDSGTGGTRQPQHF.

This clone was seen a single time. The CDR3 sequence: CASSGKTGVDEQFF. CDR3 sequence (DNA): TGCGCCAGCAGCGGAAAAACAGGGGTGGATGAGCAGTTCTTC. The rearrangement joins TRBV5-1 to TRBJ2-1, with 7 positions matching TRBD1. The CDR3 contains 14 residues. Trimming removed 4 bases from V and 8 bases from J; junction bases left unmatched: 9. Per the germline V gene, CDR1 is SGHRS and CDR2 is YFSETQ.

The rearrangement uses TRBV4-3 and TRBJ2-7, with 7 bases matching TRBD2. The junction had 9 bases not matched to a gene; V was cut back by 0 bases and J by 7 bases. CDR3 length: 15 amino acids. In germline, CDR1 is LGHNA, CDR2 YSLEER. CDR3 coding DNA: TGCGCCAGCAGCCAAGAAGAAGGGAGTAGCGGGGAGCAGTACTTC. Translated, it gives CASSQEEGSSGEQYF.

The gene calls are TRBV28 and TRBJ1-2; a possible D gene is TRBD1 (6 bases). V was clipped by 5 bases and J by 4 bases, with 11 bases between them. The CDR3 sequence is 13 residues long. From germline, CDR1 is MDHEN and CDR2 SYDVKM. CDR3: CASSVTGTYGYTF. The CDR3 DNA reads as TGTGCCAGCAGTGTTACAGGGACCTATGGCTACACCTTC.

V gene TRBV5-1 combines with J gene TRBJ1-6; 9 bases line up with TRBD1. The V gene's germline CDR1 is SGHRS and CDR2 YFSETQ. The CDR3 spans 15 residues. V lost 3 bases and J lost 12; bases outside the gene matches: 10. Here the CDR3 reads CASSSSGTGLGPLHF. CDR3 nucleotides: TGCGCCAGCAGCTCTTCCGGGACAGGGTTGGGACCCCTCCACTTT. The variable domain in full, completed from reference TRBV5-1 and TRBJ1-6, reads KAGVTQTPRYLIKTRGQQVTLSCSPISGHRSVSWYQQTPGQGLQFLFEYFSETQRNKGNFPGRFSGRQFSNSRSEMNVSTLELGDSALYLCASSSSGTGLGPLHFGNGTRLTVT.

The CDR3 loop is CASSQISSGVADTQYF. CDR3 DNA sequence: TGCGCCAGCAGCCAAATTTCGAGCGGGGTTGCAGATACGCAGTATTTT. This chain joins TRBV4-3 and TRBJ2-3, with 7 bases matching TRBD2. The V gene's germline CDR1 is LGHNA and CDR2 YSLEER. V was pared by 2 bases and J by 4 bases, with 9 bases of the junction left unmatched. The CDR3 totals 16 residues.

The rearrangement links TRBV19 to TRBJ2-1; 9 bases fit TRBD2. CDR3 length: 14 residues. Germline values: CDR1 LNHDA, CDR2 SQIVND (reference sequence). Losses at the gene ends were 8 bases for V and 8 bases for J; bases not matched to a gene: 10. The CDR3, as DNA: TGTGCCAGTGGTAGCGGGAGTAGGAGCCATGAGCAGTTCTTC. It encodes CASGSGSRSHEQFF.

The chain couples TRBV7-2 to TRBJ2-1, with 10 bases identical to TRBD2. J was trimmed by 8 bases and V by 3 bases; bases with no gene match: 7. CDR1 is SGHTA, CDR2 FQGNSA, per germline. The CDR3 loop spans 15 amino acids. The DNA for the CDR3 is TGTGCCAGCAGCTTCCCTGCTAGCGGGAGCGATGAGCAGTTCTTC. Its protein is CASSFPASGSDEQFF.

This chain links TRBV27 with TRBJ2-2, with 7 bases lining up with TRBD1. Germline V lookup: CDR1 MNHEY, CDR2 SMNVEV (reference sequence). This CDR3 spans 18 amino acids. Losses at the gene ends were 2 bases for V and 4 bases for J; bases not matched to a gene: 13. The DNA for the CDR3 is TGTGCCAGCAGTTTACGGACCTCCGGGACAGCCATCACCGGGGAGCTGTTTTTT. As protein: CASSLRTSGTAITGELFF.

The J gene is TRBJ2-3, the V gene TRBV9, with 11 bases that match TRBD2. The germline V gene has CDR1 SGDLS and CDR2 YYNGEE. Unmatched junction bases numbered 7, after V lost 4 bases and J lost 3 bases. This CDR3 spans 16 amino acids. CDR3: CASSTPLAGGTDTQYF. CDR3 DNA: TGTGCCAGCAGCACCCCTCTAGCGGGAGGAACAGATACGCAGTATTTT.

The V call is TRBV7-8, the J call TRBJ2-5; tentatively, D is TRBD2 (7 bases). Germline assignment: CDR1 SGHVS and CDR2 FQNEAQ. Trimming pared 7 bases from V and 1 base from J, leaving 16 bases between. This CDR3 spans 15 amino acids. In DNA form, the CDR3 reads TGTGCCAGCATCCCGTGGGGGGGCACCCAAGAGACCCAGTACTTC. It yields the protein CASIPWGGTQETQYF.

The chain has TRBV25-1 and TRBJ2-5, with 12 bases that match TRBD2. Germline lookup yields CDR1 MGHDK and CDR2 SYGVNS. V shed 2 bases and J 4 bases; nucleotides not matched to a gene: 2. The CDR3 runs to 15 residues. DNA of the CDR3: TGTGCCAGCAGTGAAGCACTAGCGGGGGGAGAGACCCAGTACTTC. Protein: CASSEALAGGETQYF.

This rearrangement joins TRBV4-3 to TRBJ2-2, with 15 bases aligning to TRBD2. CDR1 and CDR2 (germline): LGHNA, YSLEER. CDR3 length: 20 amino acids. Trimming removed 0 bases from V and 4 bases from J; junction bases left unmatched: 9. The CDR3 is CASSQDYGLAGGRGTGELFF. For the CDR3, the DNA is TGCGCCAGCAGCCAAGATTACGGACTAGCGGGGGGGCGGGGCACCGGGGAGCTGTTTTTT.

CDR3 region: CASSLGVGGVAYGYTF. The DNA for the CDR3 is TGTGCCAGCAGCTTAGGGGTTGGAGGGGTTGCCTATGGCTACACCTTC. The chain couples TRBV7-9 to TRBJ1-2; TRBD1 might be the D (5 bases). V lost 1 base and J lost 4, with 16 bases in between. Germline V lookup: CDR1 SEHNR, CDR2 FQNEAQ (reference sequence). The length of the CDR3 is 16 residues.